This TCR beta chain was documented in a study of blood T cells in healthy people across ages. Germline-derived CDR1 and CDR2 are MNHEY and SMNVEV (reference sequence). V lost 0 bases, J lost 3 bases, and 13 bases stayed unmatched. The CDR3 totals 18 residues. This clonotype was detected a few times. A second PCR of about 7 to 12 cycles used a sample-barcoded 5' primer and a J-beta primer mix. In TCRdb, the 5' RACE reads were re-called with MiXCR into one record per CDR3 protein. The data show 800,000 or so distinct CDR3 sequences, around half seen once. The chain couples TRBV27 to TRBJ2-7; 8 bases are a match to TRBD1. The sequence was collected from a man aged 80 or over in good health. Sample: blood. The chain's CDR3 is CASSLSVSARDRIYEQYF. DNA for the CDR3: TGTGCCAGCAGTTTATCCGTCTCGGCTCGGGACAGGATCTACGAGCAGTACTTC.